This T cell receptor beta chain was sequenced during a study of CD8 T cells in ankylosing spondylitis. Findings and caveats of the study: Characteristic of ankylosing spondylitis blood, it appeared, was a TCR beta motif comprising roughly 8 highly homologous variants.

Using its own MiXCR run on the 5' RACE reads, TCRdb lists one record per CDR3 protein. Here the sample spans 450,000 to 550,000 distinct CDR3 sequences, roughly 5.3% being singletons. In this sample, this clonotype turned up many times. Its specificity is unknown. Specimen: blood, either unsorted or a sorted T cell fraction (not recorded which). This TCR was sampled from a male donor with ankylosing spondylitis.

The CDR3 sequence is CSASEGADGYTF. The CDR3 bases are TGCAGTGCTAGCGAGGGGGCGGATGGCTACACCTTC. The chain links TRBV20-1 to TRBJ1-2, with 7 bases aligning to TRBD1. J gave up 6 bases and V 3 bases, and 4 bases lay outside the gene matches. Germline values: CDR1 DFQATT, CDR2 SNEGSKA (reference sequence). This CDR3 comprises 12 residues.